Described below is a single T cell receptor (beta chain) sequence and its context. These data come from a study of T cells in Graves' hyperthyroidism and ophthalmopathy. Hyperthyroidism in the patients, aged 18 to 65, was newly diagnosed and under 2 months in duration. Template material for amplifying TCR beta CDR3 regions consisted of RNA transcripts. A set of HTBI primers served as the primers for a first-round RT-PCR of the TCR CDR3. TCRdb reprocessed the multiplex PCR reads via MiXCR and lists one record per CDR3 protein. The sample holds some 27,000 distinct CDR3 sequences, roughly 45% seen once. Sequences were obtained from blood. The source is a woman aged 25 to 39 with Graves' hyperthyroidism.

The CDR3 DNA is TGCAGTGCTAGAGGGGACAGAATCCAGCATTTT. Protein sequence: CSARGDRIQHF. The rearrangement links TRBV20-1 to TRBJ1-5, with 7 bases fitting TRBD1. The germline V gene has CDR1 DFQATT and CDR2 SNEGSKA (reference sequence). The ends lost 1 base at V and 12 bases at J; junction bases unmatched: 3. This CDR3 has 11 residues.